This T cell receptor beta chain was found in a study of OX40 agonist ivuxolimab in advanced cancers. Cycle 7 day 1, cycle 4 day 1, and baseline were the timepoints at which blood was sampled. Worth noting for this clone: Antigen unknown.

Points from the study as a whole: Undetermined was the antigen specificity of the expanded peripheral T cells.

CDR3 length: 16 residues. Per germline, CDR1 SGHNT and CDR2 YYREEE (reference sequence). V was clipped by 0 bases and J by 7 bases; unmatched bases: 9. Clones were read by immunoSEQ multiplex PCR, and TCRdb kept only the in-frame ones, dropping some. The table records almost 50,000 clones, 80% to 90% of them present only once. Sequenced material: CD4+ or CD8+ T cells sorted from blood, taken in a trial of the OX40 agonist ivuxolimab. The chain joins TRBV5-4 to TRBJ2-1, with 8 nucleotides matching TRBD2. This clonotype was obtained from an adult with an advanced solid tumor such as melanoma, head and neck, liver or kidney cancer. The CDR3 region is CASSLDPAGAGNEQFF. CDR3 nucleotides: TGTGCCAGCAGCTTGGACCCAGCGGGAGCTGGTAATGAGCAGTTCTTC.